The 9 T cell receptor beta chains reported below all come from one sample, sequenced in a study of blood T cell repertoires in COVID-19. The repertoire was sequenced with immunoSEQ multiplex PCR; TCRdb's copy has only in-frame clones and lacks some. The repertoire holds around 170,000 clones, with around 90% as singletons. The sequencing sample was made of peripheral blood. The source of these receptors is a man aged 60 to 69 with acute or convalescent COVID-19.

The chain has TRBV28 and TRBJ1-1, with TRBD1 as a possible D gene (5 bases). Trimming took 5 bases from V and 4 from J, leaving 20 bases between them. Germline loops: CDR1 MDHEN, CDR2 SYDVKM. This CDR3 spans 16 amino acids. CDR3 in amino acids: CASSTAGRGGSTEAFF. The CDR3 region has the DNA TGTGCCAGCAGTACCGCGGGGCGGGGAGGAAGCACTGAAGCTTTCTTT. Supplemented by reference TRBV28 and TRBJ1-1, the full variable domain reads DVKVTQSSRYLVKRTGEKVFLECVQDMDHENMFWYRQDPGLGLRLIYFSYDVKMKEKGDIPEGYSVSREKKERFSLILESASTNQTSMYLCASSTAGRGGSTEAFFGQGTRLTVV.

The chain uses TRBV3-1 (or the pseudogene TRBV3-2) and TRBJ2-3; 8 bases are a match to TRBD2. Germline-derived CDR1 and CDR2 are LGHDT and YNNKEL (reference sequence). V was clipped by 7 bases and J by 0 bases; unmatched bases: 3. The CDR3 runs to 14 residues. This chain's CDR3 is CASNSGGSTDTQYF. The DNA for the CDR3 is TGTGCCAGCAACAGCGGGGGTAGCACAGATACGCAGTATTTT.

This rearrangement joins TRBV21-1 to TRBJ1-2; the table's D call, TRBD1, has no DNA check behind it. TRBV21-1 is assigned pseudogene status. The CDR3 runs 12 residues. The DNA for the CDR3 is TGTGCCAGTGGACAGGGAATCTATGGCTACACCTTC. The encoded protein is CASGQGIYGYTF.

This clone was picked up one time. The rearrangement links TRBV24-1 to TRBJ2-1; perhaps TRBD1 as D (6 bases). Germline V gene data show CDR1 as KGHDR and CDR2 as SFDVKD. The CDR3 totals 16 residues. Trimming took off 4 bases at V and 2 bases at J, with 14 bases between the two ends. The CDR3 is CATSDSRGPTYNEQFF. CDR3 in DNA: TGTGCCACCAGTGACTCCAGGGGTCCAACCTACAATGAGCAGTTCTTC.

V and J are TRBV5-4 and TRBJ2-5; TRBD2 is a possible D gene (6 bases). V was cut by 10 bases and J by 2 bases, with 21 bases left in between. Looked up from germline, CDR1 is SGHNT and CDR2 is YYREEE (reference sequence). The length of the CDR3 is 15 residues. CDR3 residues: CAFSRTAGTQETQYF. The CDR3 nucleotides are TGTGCCTTCTCAAGAACAGCGGGTACTCAAGAGACCCAGTACTTC.

This chain links TRBV7-2 with TRBJ1-6; possibly TRBD1 for D (6 bases). Trimming took 0 bases from V and 7 from J, leaving 7 bases between them. There are 14 residues in the CDR3. CDR1 is SGHTA and CDR2 is FQGNSA in the germline V gene. CDR3 DNA: TGTGCCAGCAGCTTAGCGGACAGCAATTCACCCCTCCACTTT. Translating it yields CASSLADSNSPLHF.

The V and J genes are TRBV7-6 and TRBJ2-3, with D hard to call. Germline assignment: CDR1 SGHVS and CDR2 FNYEAQ. The CDR3 loop spans 14 amino acids. Trimming stripped 2 bases from V and 6 bases from J, with 12 bases between. The CDR3 is CASSLLGFLDTQYF. As DNA, the CDR3 is TGTGCCAGCAGCTTACTCGGGTTCTTGGATACGCAGTATTTT.

The rearrangement uses TRBV25-1 and TRBJ2-1, with D possibly matching TRBD2 (6 bases). V lost 4 bases and J 4 bases, leaving 8 bases between the germline ends. The CDR3 extends over 13 amino acids. Germline loops: CDR1 MGHDK, CDR2 SYGVNS. In nucleotides, the CDR3 is TGTGCCAGCAGTGTGGGGGGATACAATGAGCAGTTCTTC. Translating it yields CASSVGGYNEQFF.

This sequence joins TRBV27 and TRBJ1-2, with D unclear. Germline-derived CDR1 and CDR2 are MNHEY and SMNVEV (reference sequence). Trimming took 0 bases from V and 1 from J, leaving 12 bases between them. The CDR3 covers 16 residues. CDR3 region: CASSLSNPGYNYGYTF. DNA for the CDR3: TGTGCCAGCAGTTTATCGAATCCGGGGTATAACTATGGCTACACCTTC.